Listed here are 22 T cell receptor beta chains from one sample, sequenced in a study of shared clonotypes between healthy human individuals. The protocol was immunoSEQ multiplex PCR, while the TCRdb copy is restricted to in-frame clones and leaves out a portion. Of under 2,500,000 clones listed, approximately 94% are singletons. The sequenced material came from naive CD4+ T cells sorted from blood. Subset indicated: CD45RA+ positively selected. These receptors were taken from a man between 18 and 29 years old in good health.

J is TRBJ1-2 and V is TRBV19, with 8 bases identical to TRBD1. CDR3 size: 16 residues. Losses at the gene ends were 10 bases for V and 2 bases for J; bases not matched to a gene: 15. Germline loops: CDR1 LNHDA, CDR2 SQIVND (reference sequence). The CDR3 sequence is CATLGYAGGGNYGYTF. In DNA, the CDR3 is TGTGCCACCCTTGGATATGCAGGGGGCGGCAACTATGGCTACACCTTC.

The rearrangement links TRBV7-3 to TRBJ1-6; D gene ambiguous. Per the germline V gene, CDR1 is SGHTA and CDR2 is FQGTGA. The CDR3 is made up of 14 amino acids. V lost 1 base and J lost 7, with 8 bases in between. The CDR3 loop reads CASSLNPPNSPLHF. The CDR3 coding sequence is TGTGCCAGCAGCTTAAATCCCCCGAATTCACCCCTCCACTTT.

This clone was seen just once. V usage is TRBV14 and J usage is TRBJ1-6; a weak D match, TRBD1 (5 bases). There are 15 residues in the CDR3. Germline CDR1 reads SGHDN; CDR2 reads FVKESK. The V end lost 0 bases, the J end lost 10 bases, and 13 bases lay between the germline ends. DNA of the CDR3: TGTGCCAGCAGCCAAGAGCCAGGGAAATACTCACCCCTCCACTTT. Amino acids: CASSQEPGKYSPLHF. The full variable domain, with the rest looked up from reference TRBV14 and TRBJ1-6, is EAGVTQFPSHSVIEKGQTVTLRCDPISGHDNLYWYRRVMGKEIKFLLHFVKESKQDESGMPNNRFLAERTGGTYSTLKVQPAELEDSGVYFCASSQEPGKYSPLHFGNGTRLTVT.

The CDR3 bases are TGTGCCAGCAGGACCCCGAGGGACGGCAACTATGGCTACACCTTC. Encoded protein: CASRTPRDGNYGYTF. The chain is built from TRBV28 and TRBJ1-2; the D gene is possibly TRBD1 (5 bases). Deletions cut 6 bases from V and 2 bases from J, with 16 bases between. CDR3 size: 15 residues. Germline V CDR1 and CDR2: MDHEN, SYDVKM.

Comments on this clone: At the DNA level, this CDR3 is encoded by other sequences in the same sample as well. The V and J genes are TRBV7-2 and TRBJ1-2; no firm D call. The V end was cut by 6 bases, the J end by 4 bases, with 9 bases between. The CDR3 runs to 12 residues. In germline, CDR1 is SGHTA, CDR2 FQGNSA. The CDR3 sequence: CASSPSGYGYTF. CDR3 bases: TGTGCCAGCAGTCCCAGCGGCTATGGCTACACCTTC.

The chain carries TRBV18 and TRBJ2-7, with no clear D. The V and J ends lost 4 bases and 5 bases respectively, with 15 bases between them. The CDR3 totals 14 residues. Per germline, CDR1 KGHSH and CDR2 LQKENI. The DNA of the CDR3 is TGTGCCAGCTCACGGCCTCCCGCTTCCGACGAGCAGTACTTC. Its translation: CASSRPPASDEQYF.

This chain links TRBV28 with TRBJ1-1; D is possibly TRBD1 (5 bases). With 6 bases removed from V and 1 base from J, the gap between germline ends came to 15 bases. CDR3 length equals 15 residues. CDR1 is MDHEN and CDR2 is SYDVKM in the germline V gene. CDR3 bases: TGTGCCAGCAGCCCGGGGGGGGTTGGGAACACTGAAGCTTTCTTT. Translation: CASSPGGVGNTEAFF.

This chain joins TRBV4-3 and TRBJ2-1; D remains unclear. Per the germline V gene, CDR1 is LGHNA and CDR2 is YSLEER. There are 13 residues in the CDR3. Deletions cut 0 bases from V and 7 bases from J, with 7 bases between. CDR3 sequence: CASSQDMKNEQFF. Written as DNA, the CDR3 is TGCGCCAGCAGCCAAGATATGAAGAATGAGCAGTTCTTC.

V and J are TRBV7-9 and TRBJ1-4, with TRBD1 matching 8 bases. Germline trimming cut 4 bases from V and 5 bases from J; bases unmatched to any gene: 6. The germline CDR1 and CDR2 sequences are SEHNR and FQNEAQ (reference sequence). The length of the CDR3 is 15 residues. The CDR3 is CASSSDRAINEKLFF. DNA of the CDR3: TGTGCCAGCAGCTCGGACAGGGCAATAAATGAAAAACTGTTTTTT.

The chain couples TRBV18 to TRBJ2-5; possible D gene TRBD1, 5 bases. Germline V gene data show CDR1 as KGHSH and CDR2 as LQKENI. Trimming cost V 2 bases and J 5 bases, with 12 bases left between them. The CDR3 is made up of 14 amino acids. Written as DNA, the CDR3 is TGTGCCAGCTCACCAACGTCGACAGTTGAGACCCAGTACTTC. Its protein is CASSPTSTVETQYF.

A word on this clone: The same CDR3 is also encoded by other DNA sequences in this sample. The CDR3, as DNA: TGTGCCAGCAGTTTAGTAGGAAACTATGGCTACACCTTC. This gives the protein CASSLVGNYGYTF. The rearrangement uses TRBV28 and TRBJ1-2; D remains ambiguous. Trimming took off 2 bases at V and 2 bases at J, with 6 bases between the two ends. This CDR3 is built from 13 residues. Per germline, CDR1 MDHEN and CDR2 SYDVKM.

As to this clone: In the same sample, other DNA sequences code for this CDR3. The gene calls are TRBV6-5 and TRBJ1-4; D gene unclear. Germline values: CDR1 MNHEY, CDR2 SVGAGI. Trimming removed 6 bases from V and 6 bases from J, with 5 bases in between. The CDR3 spans 11 residues. This CDR3 reads CASRRDEKLFF. In DNA, the CDR3 is TGTGCCAGCAGGAGGGATGAAAAACTGTTTTTT.

The J gene is TRBJ2-7, the V gene TRBV6-1; D possibly corresponds to TRBD1 (6 bases). The CDR3 contains 14 residues. Germline V gene data show CDR1 as MNHNS and CDR2 as SASEGT. Between the trimmed V and J ends, which lost 6 bases and 2 bases, there was a span of 14 bases. In DNA form, the CDR3 reads TGTGCCAGCAGAACAACAGGGAACGCCTACGAGCAGTACTTC. Amino acid sequence: CASRTTGNAYEQYF.

The chain employs TRBV7-6 and TRBJ2-2; perhaps TRBD2 as D (6 bases). The CDR3 sequence is 17 residues long. The germline V and J ends were trimmed by 5 bases and 4 bases, with 20 bases remaining between them. Germline V CDR1 and CDR2: SGHVS, FNYEAQ. DNA for the CDR3: TGTGCCAGCAGCCAGGTCAAAACGGGAGAGCTCACCGGGGAGCTGTTTTTT. This codes for CASSQVKTGELTGELFF.

The rearrangement uses TRBV10-3 and TRBJ1-1; the D gene is possibly TRBD1 (5 bases). This CDR3 comprises 13 residues. V was pared by 4 bases and J by 8 bases, with 14 bases between. Germline-derived CDR1 and CDR2 are ENHRY and SYGVKD. CDR3 protein: CAISVVGDSEAFF. As DNA, the CDR3 is TGTGCCATCAGTGTGGTAGGGGATTCGGAAGCTTTCTTT.

This chain connects TRBV30 to TRBJ2-7, with D perhaps matching TRBD1 (5 bases). Germline V CDR1 and CDR2: GTSNPN, SVGIG (reference sequence). Deletions cut 0 bases from V and 0 bases from J, with 12 bases between. CDR3 length: 15 residues. Here the CDR3 reads CAWSVLQDPSYEQYF. For the CDR3, the DNA is TGTGCCTGGAGTGTCCTACAGGACCCCTCCTACGAGCAGTACTTC.

The V call is TRBV7-2, the J call TRBJ2-7, with D maybe TRBD2 (6 bases). Germline-derived CDR1 and CDR2 are SGHTA and FQGNSA. CDR3 size: 15 residues. V was cut by 0 bases and J by 2 bases, with 11 bases left in between. CDR3 residues: CASSLAGGTPYEQYF. In DNA, the CDR3 is TGTGCCAGCAGCTTAGCGGGCGGGACCCCCTACGAGCAGTACTTC.

Only one count was recorded for this clone. The chain combines TRBV10-1 with TRBJ2-1; D is perhaps TRBD2 (5 bases). CDR1 is WNHNN, CDR2 SYGVQD, per germline (reference sequence). The CDR3 spans 13 residues. Trimming removed 10 bases at V and 6 bases at J, with 16 bases between. CDR3 nucleotide sequence: TGCGCCACAGCGGTCGGCCTTGCCAATGAGCAGTTCTTC. This codes for CATAVGLANEQFF.

The V and J genes are TRBV12-5 and TRBJ2-1; 8 bases map to TRBD2. The J segment lost 4 bases and the V segment lost 4 bases, leaving 12 bases of the junction unmatched. Germline-derived CDR1 and CDR2 are LGHNT and FRNRAP. The CDR3 contains 17 residues. The CDR3 loop reads CASGSRLAGASYNEQFF. CDR3 sequence (DNA): TGTGCTAGTGGTTCACGCCTAGCGGGCGCTTCTTACAATGAGCAGTTCTTC.

This rearrangement joins TRBV5-1 to TRBJ2-2; tentatively, D is TRBD2 (6 bases). Trimming stripped 1 base from V and 0 bases from J, with 10 bases between. Germline V gene sequence: CDR1 SGHRS, CDR2 YFSETQ. This CDR3 spans 16 amino acids. The CDR3 region is CASSLTSNPNTGELFF. The CDR3 DNA is TGCGCCAGCAGCTTGACTAGCAATCCGAACACCGGGGAGCTGTTTTTT. The variable domain in full, completed from reference TRBV5-1 and TRBJ2-2, reads KAGVTQTPRYLIKTRGQQVTLSCSPISGHRSVSWYQQTPGQGLQFLFEYFSETQRNKGNFPGRFSGRQFSNSRSEMNVSTLELGDSALYLCASSLTSNPNTGELFFGEGSRLTVL.

For the CDR3, the DNA is TGTGCCAGCAGCCAAGCGGGGACTTGGATCGCTGGCTACACCTTC. Amino acids: CASSQAGTWIAGYTF. V is TRBV14 and J is TRBJ1-2, with D possibly matching TRBD1 (5 bases). Trimming left V 1 base short and J 7 bases short, with 16 bases between. The CDR3 contains 15 residues. CDR1 is SGHDN and CDR2 is FVKESK in the germline V gene.

The chain combines TRBV28 with TRBJ1-5, with D perhaps matching TRBD1 (5 bases). V lost 3 bases and J 5 bases, leaving 11 bases between the germline ends. Germline assignment: CDR1 MDHEN and CDR2 SYDVKM. This CDR3 comprises 14 residues. CDR3 coding DNA: TGTGCCAGCAGTTTGGGGCAGGACCATCAGCCCCAGCATTTT. It specifies CASSLGQDHQPQHF.